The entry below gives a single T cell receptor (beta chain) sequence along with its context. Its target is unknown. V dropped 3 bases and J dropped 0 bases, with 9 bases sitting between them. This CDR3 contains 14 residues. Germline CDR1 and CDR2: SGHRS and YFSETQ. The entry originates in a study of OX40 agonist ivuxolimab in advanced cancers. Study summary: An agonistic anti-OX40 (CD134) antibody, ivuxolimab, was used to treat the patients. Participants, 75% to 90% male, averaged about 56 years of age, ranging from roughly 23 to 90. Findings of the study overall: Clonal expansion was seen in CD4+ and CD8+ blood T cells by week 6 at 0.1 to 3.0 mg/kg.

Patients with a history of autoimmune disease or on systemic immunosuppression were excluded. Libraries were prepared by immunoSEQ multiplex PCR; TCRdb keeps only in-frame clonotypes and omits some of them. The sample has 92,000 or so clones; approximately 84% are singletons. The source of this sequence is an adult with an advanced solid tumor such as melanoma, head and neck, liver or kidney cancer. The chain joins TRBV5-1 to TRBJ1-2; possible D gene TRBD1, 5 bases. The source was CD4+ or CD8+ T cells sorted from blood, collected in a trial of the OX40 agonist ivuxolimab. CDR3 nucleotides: TGCGCCAGCAGCTCTGCGGGACCTAACTATGGCTACACCTTC. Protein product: CASSSAGPNYGYTF.